The source of this TCR beta chain is a study of PD-1 blockade in classical Hodgkin lymphoma. A word on this clone: Its antigen is as yet unknown.

Sequencing used immunoSEQ multiplex PCR; TCRdb keeps in-frame clones, though not all of them. The data show more than 20,000 clones, around two thirds seen once. After autologous stem cell transplantation all patients relapsed, and prior brentuximab vedotin exposure differed between cohorts. Reported best responses ranged across complete response, partial response or progressive disease. Trimming removed 4 bases from V and 5 bases from J, with 10 bases in between. The CDR3 totals 13 residues. Germline CDR1 reads LGHNA; CDR2 reads YSLEER. Study results and limitations: Reported findings placed baseline TCR diversity lower in newly diagnosed patients (compared with healthy donors). It was among complete responders that baseline diversity resembled that of newly diagnosed patients.

This chain joins TRBV4-3 and TRBJ2-3, with D perhaps assigned TRBD1 or TRBD2 (5 bases each). The source is a human donor with classical Hodgkin lymphoma. The sequencing here drew on peripheral blood mononuclear cells (PBMCs), taken before the second cycle of nivolumab. The CDR3 reads CASSLRDRDTQYF. In DNA, the CDR3 is TGCGCCAGCAGCCTCCGGGACCGAGATACGCAGTATTTT.